This TCR beta chain was sequenced for a study of cytomegalovirus exposure and HLA in healthy donors. Findings and limits, study-wide: Reports state that TCR beta sequences accurately predicted most subjects' HLA-A and HLA-B alleles.

The PCR was carried out with 60 Vbeta primers and 13 Jbeta primers. The repertoire was sequenced with immunoSEQ multiplex PCR; TCRdb's copy has only in-frame clones and lacks some. Here the sample spans roughly 100,000 clones, 60% to 85% being singletons. This clone was recorded many times. Its target is not known. V lost 2 bases to trimming and J lost 1 base, with 5 bases between them. Per the germline V gene, CDR1 is SEHNR and CDR2 is FQNEAQ (reference sequence). This CDR3 contains 13 residues. This receptor was taken from a man between 45 and 60 years old in good health and CMV-seropositive. The chain joins TRBV7-9 to TRBJ1-1, with no clear D. The sequenced material came from PBMCs. CDR3 in amino acids: CASSLLRNTEAFF. The CDR3 region has the DNA TGTGCCAGCAGCTTACTGCGGAACACTGAAGCTTTCTTT.